The 20 T cell receptor beta chains below come from one sample, sequenced in a study of shared clonotypes between healthy human individuals. Sequenced by immunoSEQ multiplex PCR; TCRdb stores in-frame clones only, minus some. The data show over 1.5 million clones, approximately 98% seen once. The sample comprised naive CD4+ T cells sorted from blood. Subset given: CD45RA+ positively selected. These receptors were obtained from a man aged 25 to 40 in good health.

The chain combines TRBV5-1 with TRBJ2-4; 12 bases line up with TRBD2. The CDR3 runs to 18 residues. Trimming cost V 1 base and J 2 bases; bases outside gene matches: 7. Per the germline V gene, CDR1 is SGHRS and CDR2 is YFSETQ. CDR3 in amino acids: CASSLMTSGSGSKNIQYF. The CDR3 DNA reads as TGCGCCAGCAGCTTGATGACTAGCGGGAGTGGGTCCAAAAACATTCAGTACTTC.

The gene calls are TRBV10-2 and TRBJ2-5; 9 bases align to TRBD1. The V segment lost 0 bases and the J segment 1 base; nucleotides outside the gene matches: 12. This CDR3 is 19 amino acids long. Germline assignment: CDR1 WSHSY and CDR2 SAAADI. The CDR3 DNA is TGCGCCAGCAGTGAGTCGCTTAGCGACAGGGGGTTTTTCCAAGAGACCCAGTACTTC. Translating it yields CASSESLSDRGFFQETQYF.

This chain links TRBV28 with TRBJ2-7, with D maybe TRBD2 (5 bases). Germline lookup yields CDR1 MDHEN and CDR2 SYDVKM. V was trimmed by 6 bases and J by 3 bases, leaving 18 bases between them. The CDR3 length is 15 residues. DNA for the CDR3: TGTGCCAGCAGCCTTACGATACCCAGCGGCTACGAGCAGTACTTC. Protein: CASSLTIPSGYEQYF.

The V call is TRBV15, the J call TRBJ2-7; D not resolved. Trimming stripped 1 base from V and 6 bases from J, with 10 bases between. The length of the CDR3 is 13 residues. Per germline, CDR1 LNHNV and CDR2 YYDKDF (reference sequence). The CDR3 loop reads CATSRGRGSEQYF. The CDR3 DNA is TGTGCCACCAGCAGAGGAAGAGGATCCGAGCAGTACTTC.

This sequence joins TRBV6-4 and TRBJ2-2; no clear D. In germline, CDR1 is MRHNA, CDR2 SNTAGT. Trimming shortened V by 0 bases and J by 0 bases, and 11 bases separated the two germline ends. The CDR3 totals 17 residues. The CDR3 coding sequence is TGTGCCAGCAGTGACTCGCCGTTCCCTGCGAACACCGGGGAGCTGTTTTTT. It is translated as CASSDSPFPANTGELFF.

The rearrangement links TRBV7-2 to TRBJ2-7; 8 bases agree with TRBD1. V lost 4 bases to trimming and J lost 1 base; unmatched junction nucleotides: 12. The germline V gene has CDR1 SGHTA and CDR2 FQGNSA. The CDR3 consists of 17 residues. The CDR3 DNA sequence: TGTGCCAGCAGCTCCCTGACAGGGGTCAGAAGGTCCTACGAGCAGTACTTC. Encoded protein: CASSSLTGVRRSYEQYF.

The rearrangement uses TRBV5-6 and TRBJ1-2; D possibly corresponds to TRBD1 (5 bases). With 2 bases removed from V and 5 bases from J, the gap between germline ends came to 16 bases. This CDR3 comprises 15 residues. Germline V gives CDR1 SGHDT, CDR2 YYEEEE. The CDR3 protein is CASSFPRIGVYGYTF. The DNA of the CDR3 is TGTGCCAGCAGCTTTCCTCGAATAGGGGTTTATGGCTACACCTTC. Full variable domain (outside the CDR3, taken from reference TRBV5-6 and TRBJ1-2): DAGVTQSPTHLIKTRGQQVTLRCSPKSGHDTVSWYQQALGQGPQFIFQYYEEEERQRGNFPDRFSGHQFPNYSSELNVNALLLGDSALYLCASSFPRIGVYGYTFGSGTRLTVV.

This clone was seen a single time. The chain couples TRBV4-3 to TRBJ2-1; TRBD2 matches 11 bases. Unmatched junction bases numbered 17, after V lost 4 bases and J lost 6 bases. The CDR3 spans 19 residues. The V gene's germline CDR1 is LGHNA and CDR2 YSLEER. CDR3 in amino acids: CASSPMRPIAGGIINEQFF. The CDR3 DNA reads as TGCGCCAGCAGCCCGATGCGTCCAATAGCGGGAGGGATTATCAATGAGCAGTTCTTC.

This chain links TRBV19 with TRBJ2-3; TRBD2 aligns across 8 bases. Germline CDR1 is LNHDA and CDR2 is SQIVND (reference sequence). The CDR3 sequence is 12 residues long. The V and J ends lost 10 bases and 1 base, in that order; junction bases with no gene match: 1. CDR3 residues: CATAGGTDTQYF. DNA for the CDR3: TGTGCCACAGCGGGAGGCACAGATACGCAGTATTTT.

The chain is built from TRBV6-1 and TRBJ2-1, with 8 bases aligning to TRBD2. The CDR3 length is 15 residues. Germline V gene data show CDR1 as MNHNS and CDR2 as SASEGT. Trimming at V came to 6 bases and at J to 2 bases, leaving 6 bases not matched to a gene. The CDR3 reads CASSYSGSPYNEQFF. In nucleotides, the CDR3 is TGTGCCAGCAGCTACAGCGGGAGCCCCTACAATGAGCAGTTCTTC.

This sequence joins TRBV9 and TRBJ2-7, with a possible D match to TRBD2 (6 bases). Trimming pared 3 bases from V and 1 base from J, leaving 11 bases between. Germline CDR1 and CDR2: SGDLS and YYNGEE. The CDR3 is made up of 14 amino acids. DNA for the CDR3: TGTGCCAGCAGCGCCGGGACTCCTTCCTACGAGCAGTACTTC. It specifies CASSAGTPSYEQYF.

This clone was counted a few times. This sequence joins TRBV15 and TRBJ2-3; D unresolved. The CDR3 is made up of 12 amino acids. The ends were cut back, 5 bases at V and 7 bases at J, with 10 bases in the middle. Germline CDR1 and CDR2: LNHNV and YYDKDF (reference sequence). DNA for the CDR3: TGTGCCACCAGCCTTCAAGATCATACGCAGTATTTT. Translation gives CATSLQDHTQYF.

The gene calls are TRBV10-2 and TRBJ1-2, with TRBD1 as a possible D gene (5 bases). This CDR3 region has 17 residues. V lost 0 bases to trimming and J lost 5 bases, with 19 bases between them. Germline assignment: CDR1 WSHSY and CDR2 SAAADI. CDR3 region: CASSESQGLASRYGYTF. CDR3 sequence (DNA): TGCGCCAGCAGTGAGTCGCAGGGTTTAGCCTCCAGGTATGGCTACACCTTC.

This chain joins TRBV5-1 and TRBJ2-3; D ambiguous. The V end was cut by 0 bases, the J end by 2 bases, with 7 bases between. The CDR3 is 14 residues long. Germline V gene lookup returns CDR1 SGHRS and CDR2 YFSETQ. This chain's CDR3 is CASSLDGVTDTQYF. CDR3 nucleotide sequence: TGCGCCAGCAGCTTGGACGGCGTCACAGATACGCAGTATTTT.

The V gene is TRBV10-1, the J gene TRBJ2-7; TRBD2 agrees at 7 bases. V shed 0 bases and J 6 bases; nucleotides not matched to a gene: 8. Germline V gene lookup returns CDR1 WNHNN and CDR2 SYGVQD (reference sequence). The CDR3 covers 15 residues. Here the CDR3 reads CASSESPGGLFEQYF. The CDR3 region has the DNA TGCGCCAGCAGTGAGTCGCCGGGAGGTTTATTCGAGCAGTACTTC.

The gene calls are TRBV7-9 and TRBJ1-1, with TRBD1 as a possible D gene (6 bases). Trimming removed 8 bases at V and 9 bases at J, with 16 bases between. There are 12 residues in the CDR3. CDR1 is SEHNR and CDR2 is FQNEAQ in the germline V gene (reference sequence). The CDR3 coding sequence is TGTGCCAGCGGGGGGGCCGGGGAGAAAGCTTTCTTT. This codes for CASGGAGEKAFF.

This chain joins TRBV2 and TRBJ2-5; the D gene could be TRBD1 or TRBD2 (5 bases each). This CDR3 region has 13 residues. CDR1 SNHLY and CDR2 FYNNEI come from the germline V gene. Trimming cost V 8 bases and J 5 bases, with 15 bases left between them. Here the CDR3 reads CASGAGVHETQYF. The CDR3 DNA reads as TGTGCCAGCGGGGCGGGCGTTCACGAGACCCAGTACTTC.

The chain couples TRBV4-3 to TRBJ2-7, with TRBD1 identical over 9 bases. This CDR3 comprises 14 residues. Per germline, CDR1 LGHNA and CDR2 YSLEER. With 2 bases clipped from V and 3 bases from J, the junction kept 2 bases outside the gene matches. The CDR3 here is CASSQTTGGYEQYF. For the CDR3, the DNA is TGCGCCAGCAGCCAAACGACAGGGGGCTACGAGCAGTACTTC.

The V gene is TRBV28, the J gene TRBJ1-2, with D perhaps TRBD1 (5 bases). The V end lost 3 bases, the J end lost 8 bases, and 22 bases lay between the germline ends. The CDR3 is made up of 16 amino acids. Germline lookup yields CDR1 MDHEN and CDR2 SYDVKM. CDR3 loop: CASSLTVGGANSGYTF. The CDR3 nucleotides are TGTGCCAGCAGTTTGACCGTGGGAGGGGCCAATTCGGGCTACACCTTC.

As concerns this clone: Germline and junction disagree at one end, which may indicate a read error. This chain links TRBV7-6 with TRBJ1-3, with no clear D. The CDR3 is 16 residues long. The germline V gene has CDR1 SGHVS and CDR2 FNYEAQ. This chain's CDR3 is CASSIAPRSSGNTIYF. The CDR3 bases are TGTGCCAGCAGCATAGCCCCGAGAAGCTCTGGAAACACCATATATTTT.